Listed here are 27 T cell receptor beta chains from one sample, sequenced in a study of identical twins. TCRdb fed the 5' RACE reads into MiXCR, producing one record per CDR3 protein. The sample has about 1.7 million distinct CDR3 sequences; 32% are singletons. Sequenced sample: cord blood. The receptors here all came from a newborn girl in good health.

This clonotype was found a few times. V gene TRBV5-1 combines with J gene TRBJ1-5; 10 bases are shared with TRBD1. Germline CDR1 is SGHRS and CDR2 is YFSETQ. The CDR3 is made up of 14 amino acids. Losses at the gene ends were 4 bases for V and 8 bases for J; bases not matched to a gene: 6. The CDR3 DNA reads as TGCGCCAGCAGCGAGGGACAGGGGTTAGAGCCCCAGCATTTT. Its protein product is CASSEGQGLEPQHF.

As for this clonotype: Compared with germline, one end of the junction differs, possibly owing to a read error. The genes are TRBV12-3 or TRBV12-4 and TRBJ2-4; TRBD2 might be the D (5 bases). The CDR3 is 14 amino acids. The CDR3 coding sequence is TGTGCCAGCAGTTTTCAGCTAGCCCAAAACATTCAGTACTTC. Its translation: CASSFQLAQNIQYF.

This clonotype came up a few times. This chain connects TRBV24-1 to TRBJ2-2; 8 bases are shared with TRBD1. V trimming: 3 bases; J trimming: 2 bases; junction bases outside the gene matches: 4. The CDR3 totals 16 residues. Germline loops: CDR1 KGHDR, CDR2 SFDVKD. The CDR3 reads CATSDTRGLNTGELFF. Written as DNA, the CDR3 is TGTGCCACCAGTGATACCAGGGGGCTCAACACCGGGGAGCTGTTTTTT.

This sequence joins TRBV20-1 and TRBJ2-5; TRBD2 matches at 8 bases. This CDR3 comprises 13 residues. V shed 5 bases, J shed 4 bases, and the junction held 6 bases outside the gene matches. Looked up from germline, CDR1 is DFQATT and CDR2 is SNEGSKA (reference sequence). CDR3 DNA sequence: TGCAGTGCTGGGCACGGGGGGGGAGAGACCCAGTACTTC. Translating gives CSAGHGGGETQYF.

This clonotype appeared a few times. The CDR3 DNA follows: TGCGCCAGCAGCCAAGATTGGCAGGGGAACTATGGCTACACCTTC. Encoded protein: CASSQDWQGNYGYTF. The chain joins TRBV4-1 to TRBJ1-2, with D maybe TRBD1 (6 bases). The CDR3 has 15 residues. Trimming left V 0 bases short and J 2 bases short, with 10 bases between. Germline assignment: CDR1 MGHRA and CDR2 YSYEKL.

The gene calls are TRBV20-1 and TRBJ1-1, with unresolved D. Trimming cost V 5 bases and J 0 bases, with 10 bases left between them. This CDR3 region has 13 residues. From germline, CDR1 is DFQATT and CDR2 SNEGSKA (reference sequence). The CDR3 sequence: CSAVRTLNTEAFF. CDR3 bases: TGCAGTGCTGTCCGGACCTTGAACACTGAAGCTTTCTTT.

V gene TRBV2 combines with J gene TRBJ2-5; possibly TRBD2 for D (7 bases). Germline V gene lookup returns CDR1 SNHLY and CDR2 FYNNEI. The CDR3 loop spans 15 amino acids. V lost 6 bases to trimming and J lost 5 bases, with 19 bases between them. As DNA, the CDR3 is TGTGCCAGCAGCGCAACGGGGGGCCCCACGGAGACCCAGTACTTC. It is translated as CASSATGGPTETQYF.

This clonotype has more than one count but fewer than ten. The chain combines TRBV10-3 with TRBJ2-5; no reliable D call. V lost 6 bases and J 11 bases, leaving 13 bases between the germline ends. The CDR3 is made up of 11 amino acids. The germline CDR1 and CDR2 sequences are ENHRY and SYGVKD. DNA for the CDR3: TGTGCCATCAGCTATATCAATGAGCAGTACTTC. It codes for CAISYINEQYF.

This clonotype was counted between two and nine times. The chain uses TRBV18 and TRBJ1-4; possible D gene TRBD1, 6 bases. Germline loops: CDR1 KGHSH, CDR2 LQKENI. The germline V and J ends were trimmed by 1 base and 4 bases, with 13 bases remaining between them. The CDR3 loop spans 16 amino acids. CDR3 sequence (DNA): TGTGCCAGCTCACCACTACAGGGCCTCCTTAATGAAAAACTGTTTTTT. Translation gives CASSPLQGLLNEKLFF. Filled out from reference TRBV18 and TRBJ1-4, the complete variable domain reads NAGVMQNPRHLVRRRGQEARLRCSPMKGHSHVYWYRQLPEEGLKFMVYLQKENIIDESGMPKERFSAEFPKEGPSILRIQQVVRGDSAAYFCASSPLQGLLNEKLFFGSGTQLSVL.

This clonotype was recorded at least ten times. DNA of the CDR3: TGCAGCGTTGCCTCTCTGGGGCTCAACTCCTACGAGCAGTACTTC. Protein: CSVASLGLNSYEQYF. The chain joins TRBV29-1 to TRBJ2-7, with D maybe TRBD1 (5 bases). The length of the CDR3 is 15 residues. Germline V gene sequence: CDR1 SQVTM, CDR2 ANQGSEA. V lost 4 bases and J 0 bases, leaving 16 bases between the germline ends.

This clonotype occurred a few times. Here the CDR3 DNA reads TGTGCCAGTAGTTTTTCCGGTAGCGGGATTCTCATTCAGTACTTC. Amino acids: CASSFSGSGILIQYF. This sequence joins TRBV19 and TRBJ2-4, with 8 nucleotides matching TRBD2. V shed 5 bases and J 9 bases; nucleotides not matched to a gene: 12. The CDR3 consists of 15 residues. Germline CDR1 is LNHDA and CDR2 is SQIVND (reference sequence). The complete variable domain, with remaining parts taken from reference TRBV19 and TRBJ2-4, reads DGGITQSPKYLFRKEGQNVTLSCEQNLNHDAMYWYRQDPGQGLRLIYYSQIVNDFQKGDIAEGYSVSREKKESFPLTVTSAQKNPTAFYLCASSFSGSGILIQYFGAGTRLSVL.

The chain is built from TRBV15 and TRBJ2-7; TRBD2 matches at 7 bases. Germline V gene data show CDR1 as LNHNV and CDR2 as YYDKDF (reference sequence). CDR3 size: 20 residues. J was trimmed by 1 base and V by 3 bases; bases with no gene match: 21. CDR3 nucleotides: TGTGCCACCAGCAGGGGCGGGGGTCTATCGGTGCGGCGAAGTTCCTACGAGCAGTACTTC. Protein sequence: CATSRGGGLSVRRSSYEQYF.

The rearrangement links TRBV7-9 to TRBJ2-3; D remains ambiguous. Trimming cost V 5 bases and J 5 bases, with 5 bases left between them. CDR1 and CDR2 from the germline V gene are SEHNR and FQNEAQ (reference sequence). This CDR3 is 11 amino acids long. The CDR3 spells CASSHQDTQYF. The CDR3 DNA is TGTGCCAGCAGCCACCAAGATACGCAGTATTTT.

In this sample, this clonotype turned up a few times. The chain carries TRBV12-3 or TRBV12-4 and TRBJ1-2; tentative D call: TRBD1 (5 bases). Trimming stripped 6 bases from V and 3 bases from J, with 17 bases between. The CDR3 sequence is 15 residues long. The chain's CDR3 is CASSPSHGGHYGYTF. CDR3 coding DNA: TGTGCCAGCAGCCCTAGCCACGGGGGACACTATGGCTACACCTTC.

The chain links TRBV20-1 to TRBJ1-5; no clear D. Trimming left V 5 bases short and J 4 bases short, with 9 bases between. In germline, CDR1 is DFQATT, CDR2 SNEGSKA (reference sequence). The CDR3 length is 12 residues. DNA for the CDR3: TGCAGTGCTCAAGGACGGAATCAGCCCCAGCATTTT. Its translation: CSAQGRNQPQHF.

This rearrangement joins TRBV20-1 to TRBJ2-2, with unresolved D. The V end was cut by 0 bases, the J end by 6 bases, with 5 bases between. The V gene's germline CDR1 is DFQATT and CDR2 SNEGSKA (reference sequence). The CDR3 runs to 12 residues. The CDR3 nucleotides read TGCAGTGCTAGAGATGCCCCCGGGGAGCTGTTTTTT. Translation: CSARDAPGELFF.

The chain has TRBV27 and TRBJ1-1; 9 bases line up with TRBD1. CDR3 size: 14 residues. Germline V gene sequence: CDR1 MNHEY, CDR2 SMNVEV (reference sequence). V shed 5 bases and J 6 bases; nucleotides not matched to a gene: 7. CDR3 coding DNA: TGTGCCAGCAGTCCCTGGACAGGGGCCCCTGAAGCTTTCTTT. It yields the protein CASSPWTGAPEAFF.

This clonotype was picked up a small number of times. The gene calls are TRBV5-1 and TRBJ2-5; 8 bases align to TRBD2. The CDR3 sequence is 14 residues long. Trimming at V came to 3 bases and at J to 5 bases, leaving 6 bases not matched to a gene. Germline loops: CDR1 SGHRS, CDR2 YFSETQ. The CDR3 nucleotides are TGCGCCAGCAGCTACGGACTAGCTTCCGAGACCCAGTACTTC. Translation: CASSYGLASETQYF.

In its sample, this clonotype was seen a few times. This chain connects TRBV5-1 to TRBJ1-4; the match to TRBD1 covers 7 bases. Germline values: CDR1 SGHRS, CDR2 YFSETQ. V was clipped by 4 bases and J by 3 bases; unmatched bases: 6. The CDR3 has 15 amino acids. The CDR3 DNA is TGCGCCAGCAGCCTCCGGGACAGCCCTAATGAAAAACTGTTTTTT. Translation gives CASSLRDSPNEKLFF.

Of note for this clonotype: A much larger clone differs from this one at a single base, so this may be a read error. The V and J genes are TRBV5-6 and TRBJ1-2; no clear D gene. The CDR3 runs to 12 residues. Germline V gene lookup returns CDR1 SGHDT and CDR2 YYEEEE. The CDR3 DNA reads as TGTGCCAGCGGCTTGGAAGGTGTCGGCTACACCTTC. Protein product: CASGLEGVGYTF.

The chain is built from TRBV20-1 and TRBJ2-3; 10 nucleotides align to TRBD2. V shed 3 bases and J 7 bases; nucleotides not matched to a gene: 10. The CDR3 length is 15 residues. Per germline, CDR1 DFQATT and CDR2 SNEGSKA (reference sequence). Here the CDR3 reads CSARDSLAGVYTQYF. The CDR3, as DNA: TGCAGTGCTAGGGACAGTCTAGCGGGGGTCTATACGCAGTATTTT.

This clonotype was picked up one time. The chain couples TRBV5-6 to TRBJ1-1; 8 positions match TRBD1. The CDR3 is 15 residues long. CDR1 is SGHDT, CDR2 YYEEEE, per germline. With V trimmed by 4 bases and J by 0 bases, 5 bases remained unmatched. The CDR3: CASSGGQVMNTEAFF. The CDR3 nucleotides read TGTGCCAGCAGCGGGGGACAGGTAATGAACACTGAAGCTTTCTTT. Based on the CDR3 plus reference TRBV5-6 and TRBJ1-1, the full variable domain is DAGVTQSPTHLIKTRGQQVTLRCSPKSGHDTVSWYQQALGQGPQFIFQYYEEEERQRGNFPDRFSGHQFPNYSSELNVNALLLGDSALYLCASSGGQVMNTEAFFGQGTRLTVV.

This clonotype has more than one count but fewer than ten. V is TRBV4-1 and J is TRBJ2-4; a weak D match, TRBD1 (6 bases). The CDR3 covers 17 residues. The V end lost 0 bases, the J end lost 6 bases, and 18 bases lay between the germline ends. Germline V CDR1 and CDR2: MGHRA, YSYEKL. The CDR3: CASSQDGGLNRANIQYF. The CDR3 DNA reads as TGCGCCAGCAGCCAAGATGGGGGCTTGAACAGGGCAAACATTCAGTACTTC.

This clonotype has more than one count but fewer than ten. The V call is TRBV6-1, the J call TRBJ2-1; TRBD2 matches 10 bases. Germline CDR1 reads MNHNS; CDR2 reads SASEGT. The ends lost 2 bases at V and 6 bases at J; junction bases unmatched: 4. The CDR3 loop spans 15 amino acids. Here the CDR3 DNA reads TGTGCCAGCAGTGAAATAAGCGGGGGGGCCAATGAGCAGTTCTTC. This codes for CASSEISGGANEQFF.

This clonotype turned up a few times. The chain is built from TRBV7-9 and TRBJ2-5, with D unclear. The CDR3 sequence is 14 residues long. Trimming removed 5 bases at V and 4 bases at J, with 14 bases between. Germline V CDR1 and CDR2: SEHNR, FQNEAQ (reference sequence). The CDR3 DNA sequence: TGTGCCAGCAGCCTCCGGCTAGTCGTAGAGACCCAGTACTTC. As protein: CASSLRLVVETQYF. The full variable domain, its missing parts supplied by reference TRBV7-9 and TRBJ2-5, is DTGVSQNPRHKITKRGQNVTFRCDPISEHNRLYWYRQTLGQGPEFLTYFQNEAQLEKSRLLSDRFSAERPKGSFSTLEIQRTEQGDSAMYLCASSLRLVVETQYFGPGTRLLVL.

This clonotype was seen a few times. The chain has TRBV29-1 and TRBJ2-1; 12 bases map to TRBD2. This CDR3 has 14 residues. V was pared by 3 bases and J by 13 bases, with 10 bases of the junction left unmatched. The germline gives CDR1 SQVTM, CDR2 ANQGSEA. This CDR3 reads CSVESSGRAQPQFF. CDR3 nucleotide sequence: TGCAGCGTTGAGTCTAGCGGGAGGGCACAACCCCAGTTCTTC.

This chain links TRBV18 with TRBJ1-2; 8 bases agree with TRBD1. V shed 1 base, J shed 7 bases, and the junction held 14 bases outside the gene matches. The CDR3 has 17 residues. Germline values: CDR1 KGHSH, CDR2 LQKENI. Written as DNA, the CDR3 is TGTGCCAGCTCACCACGTAGACAGGGGACGATTGTAGGTGGCTACACCTTC. Its translation is CASSPRRQGTIVGGYTF.